This TCR beta chain was retrieved from a study of ipilimumab plus nivolumab after autologous stem cell transplantation (dated by TCRdb to the early 2020s). For the study in its entirety: A median of 5 ipilimumab doses and roughly eight nivolumab doses was received by trial patients. High-risk transplant-naive patients and patients relapsing within 3 years of a first autologous transplant were included in the myeloma cohort. The trial enrolled patients with high-risk diffuse large B cell lymphoma, mature T cell lymphoma, or multiple myeloma undergoing autologous transplant. Around 35 patients made up the trial's intent-to-treat population.

As concerns this clone: Its antigen remains undetermined. Per-nucleotide qualities are absent, and no much larger clonotype sits a single base away.

The CDR3, cysteine through phenylalanine, is 13 amino acids long. The retained sequence is limited to the CDR3, 39 bases, with the frame set at the first base. The germline ends are 9 bases apart after V is trimmed by 2 bases and J by 6 bases. The CDR1 and CDR2 encoded by the germline V gene (reference sequence) are SGHNT and YYREEE. Checkpoint therapy was initiated 14 to 28 days after autologous transplant, and ipilimumab was administered at 1 mg/kg intravenously on day 1 of selected weeks. Nivolumab was given at 3 mg/kg intravenously on day 1 of weeks 1, 4, 7, 10, and every two weeks through week 26. The study was a Phase Ib clinical trial testing combined checkpoint inhibition with ipilimumab and nivolumab as consolidation after autologous stem cell transplantation. The library was made by the immunoSEQ multiplex PCR assay. Sourced from immuneACCESS, this table was stored by TCRdb with only in-frame sequences that have V and J called. A share of the clones is absent; for the studies checked, an unresolved V gene accounts for under half, and the remainder has no known explanation. For this sample there are about 9,500 clones; around 69% appear just once. Less than 20% of the sample is in the top ten clones.

Overall results and qualifications from the work: The authors stated that profiles of the T cell receptor repertoire, regulatory T cell phenotype and gut microbiota provided a biologic rationale for studying this approach further. The authors concluded that, as post-transplant consolidation, combined checkpoint inhibition appeared tolerable.

This receptor chain uses TRBV5-4 and TRBJ2-1; tentative D gene TRBD1, with 6 bases matching. This clonotype originated in a female donor with multiple myeloma. The source was PBMCs, collected in a trial of ipilimumab plus nivolumab as post-transplant consolidation. The nucleotide sequence is TGTGCCAGCAGCTTCGAGGACAGCAATGAGCAGTTCTTC. This yields the protein CASSFEDSNEQFF. Outside the CDR3, residues come from the reference TRBV5-4 and TRBJ2-1 proteins, so the full variable domain is: ETGVTQSPTHLIKTRGQQVTLRCSSQSGHNTVSWYQQALGQGPQFIFQYYREEENGRGNFPPRFSGLQFPNYSSELNVNALELDDSALYLCASSFEDSNEQFFGPGTRLTVL.